This passage covers 29 T cell receptor beta chains from one sample sequenced in a study of blood T cells in healthy people across ages. With a J-beta primer mix and a sample-barcoded 5' primer, a second PCR ran roughly 6 to 11 cycles. MiXCR, run by TCRdb on the 5' RACE reads, gives a single entry per CDR3 protein. Here the sample spans some 290,000 distinct CDR3 sequences, 25% to 30% being singletons. Sample: blood. These receptor sequences come from a woman aged 70-85 years in good health.

This clonotype was recorded a few times. This chain joins TRBV6-2 or TRBV6-3 and TRBJ2-5; perhaps D is TRBD1 or TRBD2 (6 bases each). The end of the DNA aligns better with TRBJ2-7, so the J call may be wrong. The CDR3 extends over 15 amino acids. Germline lookup yields CDR1 MNHEY and CDR2 SVGEGT. The CDR3 DNA reads TGTGCCAGTTACAGGGAGGTAACAGCTTCCTACGAGCAGTACTTC. Translation gives CASYREVTASYEQYF.

The V gene is TRBV28, the J gene TRBJ1-2; a weak D match, TRBD1 (5 bases). Germline V gene data show CDR1 as MDHEN and CDR2 as SYDVKM. The CDR3 extends over 17 amino acids. V was clipped by 2 bases and J by 0 bases, with 16 bases between them. The CDR3 here is CASSLPTSGLSNYGYTF. The CDR3 bases are TGTGCCAGCAGTTTACCCACTTCAGGGTTGTCTAACTATGGCTACACCTTC.

The CDR3 DNA reads TGTGCCAGCAGTTTATTTCCGGGAGCGCAGGAGACCCAGTACTTC. Amino acids: CASSLFPGAQETQYF. The V and J genes are TRBV28 and TRBJ2-5; possible D gene TRBD2, 6 bases. Between the trimmed V and J ends, which lost 1 base and 5 bases, there was a span of 14 bases. The germline gives CDR1 MDHEN, CDR2 SYDVKM. This CDR3 contains 15 residues.

V usage is TRBV5-5 and J usage is TRBJ1-1; 8 nucleotides line up with TRBD1. Per germline, CDR1 SGHKS and CDR2 YYEKEE (reference sequence). This CDR3 region has 16 residues. The ends lost 4 bases at V and 0 bases at J; junction bases unmatched: 8. CDR3 region: CASSVSRGQMNTEAFF. In DNA, the CDR3 is TGTGCCAGCAGCGTCTCCAGGGGGCAGATGAACACTGAAGCTTTCTTT.

This clonotype was observed at least ten times. The chain joins TRBV7-6 to TRBJ2-1, with 9 positions matching TRBD1. The J call may be in error: the DNA end matches TRBJ2-7 better. Germline-derived CDR1 and CDR2 are SGHVS and FNYEAQ. The CDR3 runs 15 residues. The CDR3 here is CASSFTGTGLDEQYF. CDR3 sequence (DNA): TGTGCCAGCAGCTTCACCGGGACAGGGCTTGACGAGCAGTACTTC.

V and J are TRBV28 and TRBJ2-1, with D unresolved. The germline V gene encodes CDR1 MDHEN and CDR2 SYDVKM. This CDR3 contains 15 residues. V was cut by 3 bases and J by 0 bases, with 9 bases left in between. CDR3 residues: CASSFSTDSYNEQFF. As DNA, the CDR3 is TGTGCCAGCAGTTTCTCGACTGACTCCTACAATGAGCAGTTCTTC.

The rearrangement links TRBV28 to TRBJ2-5; no reliable D call. Trimming took off 6 bases at V and 5 bases at J, with 13 bases between the two ends. The CDR3 sequence is 13 residues long. The V gene's germline CDR1 is MDHEN and CDR2 SYDVKM. CDR3 DNA: TGTGCCAGCAGCCGGACGAAGAAGGAGACCCAGTACTTC. This encodes CASSRTKKETQYF.

Only one count was recorded for this clonotype. The rearrangement links TRBV5-1 to TRBJ1-1; perhaps TRBD1 as D (6 bases). The CDR3 extends over 15 amino acids. V was trimmed by 4 bases and J by 5 bases, leaving 18 bases between them. Germline lookup yields CDR1 SGHRS and CDR2 YFSETQ. The CDR3 protein is CASSPRGGVETEAFF. The CDR3, as DNA: TGCGCCAGCAGCCCGAGGGGGGGCGTAGAAACTGAAGCTTTCTTT.

V usage is TRBV2 and J usage is TRBJ1-5, with 9 bases aligning to TRBD1. With 4 bases clipped from V and 6 bases from J, the junction kept 7 bases outside the gene matches. This CDR3 has 15 residues. Germline values: CDR1 SNHLY, CDR2 FYNNEI. CDR3 sequence: CASSGDRVSAQPQHF. The CDR3 DNA is TGTGCCAGCAGTGGGGACAGGGTGTCGGCTCAGCCCCAGCATTTT.

This CDR3 is CSANGGIVGSTEAFF. CDR3 coding DNA: TGCAGCGCAAACGGTGGGATAGTAGGTTCCACTGAAGCTTTCTTT. The gene calls are TRBV29-1 and TRBJ1-1, with D unresolved. With 7 bases removed from V and 4 bases from J, the gap between germline ends came to 22 bases. The length of the CDR3 is 15 residues. Germline V gene lookup returns CDR1 SQVTM and CDR2 ANQGSEA.

This clonotype was seen many times. The chain carries TRBV27 and TRBJ2-5; no clear D gene. Germline loops: CDR1 MNHEY, CDR2 SMNVEV (reference sequence). V lost 3 bases to trimming and J lost 2 bases, with 10 bases between them. This CDR3 is built from 14 residues. This chain's CDR3 is CASSLNSEQETQYF. CDR3 DNA sequence: TGTGCCAGCAGTTTGAATAGTGAACAAGAGACCCAGTACTTC.

The chain joins TRBV5-4 to TRBJ1-5, with 8 positions matching TRBD1. This CDR3 has 13 residues. The germline CDR1 and CDR2 sequences are SGHNT and YYREEE (reference sequence). Trimming cost V 4 bases and J 9 bases; bases outside gene matches: 6. CDR3 residues: CASSLQGERPQHF. Written as DNA, the CDR3 is TGTGCCAGCAGCCTACAGGGGGAGAGGCCCCAGCATTTT.

This clonotype came up a few times. The chain links TRBV4-2 to TRBJ2-4; no reliable D call. Trimming left V 3 bases short and J 0 bases short, with 15 bases between. The length of the CDR3 is 17 residues. From germline, CDR1 is LGHNA and CDR2 YNFKEQ. DNA for the CDR3: TGTGCCAGCAGCCAGGAGTCAGGAGCTCTAGCCAAAAACATTCAGTACTTC. Protein product: CASSQESGALAKNIQYF.

The CDR3 sequence is CATSRDPTSTDTQYF. As DNA, the CDR3 is TGTGCCACCAGCAGAGATCCTACGAGCACAGATACGCAGTATTTT. The rearrangement joins TRBV15 to TRBJ2-3; D ambiguous. Germline V gives CDR1 LNHNV, CDR2 YYDKDF (reference sequence). The CDR3 spans 15 residues. Trimming took off 0 bases at V and 0 bases at J, with 7 bases between the two ends.

There are a few counts of this clonotype. This chain connects TRBV5-6 to TRBJ2-7; D gene uncertain. V was trimmed by 3 bases and J by 4 bases, leaving 5 bases between them. The CDR3 loop spans 11 amino acids. The germline gives CDR1 SGHDT, CDR2 YYEEEE. The CDR3 DNA reads TGTGCCAGCAGCTCAAAGTACGAGCAGTACTTC. It codes for CASSSKYEQYF. The full variable domain, its missing parts supplied by reference TRBV5-6 and TRBJ2-7, is DAGVTQSPTHLIKTRGQQVTLRCSPKSGHDTVSWYQQALGQGPQFIFQYYEEEERQRGNFPDRFSGHQFPNYSSELNVNALLLGDSALYLCASSSKYEQYFGPGTRLTVT.

V is TRBV29-1 and J is TRBJ2-1; no clear D gene. The germline gives CDR1 SQVTM, CDR2 ANQGSEA. The CDR3 loop spans 13 amino acids. V lost 0 bases to trimming and J lost 3 bases, with 6 bases between them. CDR3: CSVEERIYNEQFF. For the CDR3, the DNA is TGCAGCGTTGAAGAGCGAATCTACAATGAGCAGTTCTTC.

Of note for this clonotype: A junction boundary mismatches the germline segment, possibly from a read error. This rearrangement joins TRBV5-6 to TRBJ2-6; 8 bases agree with TRBD2. The CDR3 loop spans 17 amino acids. In germline, CDR1 is SGHDT, CDR2 YYEEEE. CDR3 loop: CASIPGLASFGANVLTF. The DNA of the CDR3 is TGTGCCAGCATCCCTGGACTAGCAAGTTTTGGGGCCAACGTCCTGACCTTC. Full variable domain (remainder filled in from reference TRBV5-6 and TRBJ2-6): DAGVTQSPTHLIKTRGQQVTLRCSPKSGHDTVSWYQQALGQGPQFIFQYYEEEERQRGNFPDRFSGHQFPNYSSELNVNALLLGDSALYLCASIPGLASFGANVLTFGAGSRLTVL.

There are many counts of this clonotype. The rearrangement uses TRBV29-1 and TRBJ2-3, with 11 bases aligning to TRBD2. The CDR3 has 12 amino acids. Germline CDR1 SQVTM, CDR2 ANQGSEA. Unmatched junction bases numbered 0, after V lost 7 bases and J lost 3 bases. CDR3 DNA sequence: TGCAGCGGGACTAGCGGGACAGATACGCAGTATTTT. Its protein product is CSGTSGTDTQYF.

This clonotype was counted at least ten times. This chain links TRBV6-2 or TRBV6-3 with TRBJ1-4, with 9 bases aligning to TRBD1. The CDR3 spans 19 residues. Trimming cost V 6 bases and J 5 bases; bases outside gene matches: 19. The germline CDR1 and CDR2 sequences are MNHEY and SVGEGT. CDR3 nucleotide sequence: TGTGCCAGCAGGTCGTACCAGGGGACAGGGTCGACTCGGAATGAAAAACTGTTTTTT. Its translation: CASRSYQGTGSTRNEKLFF.

This clonotype was detected a few times. Written as DNA, the CDR3 is TGCAGTGCTAGAGAGGGGGGCACAGATACGCAGTATTTT. Its protein product is CSAREGGTDTQYF. The chain carries TRBV20-1 and TRBJ2-3, with D possibly being TRBD1 or TRBD2 (5 bases each). Germline V lookup: CDR1 DFQATT, CDR2 SNEGSKA (reference sequence). Trimming removed 0 bases at V and 1 base at J, with 5 bases between. CDR3 length: 13 residues.

This clonotype was detected only a few times. The V gene is TRBV19, the J gene TRBJ1-4, with D perhaps matching TRBD1 (6 bases). V lost 10 bases to trimming and J lost 8 bases, with 20 bases between them. This CDR3 comprises 14 residues. Germline CDR1 reads LNHDA; CDR2 reads SQIVND (reference sequence). The CDR3 DNA follows: TGTGCCACCTCAGCCAGGGGAAGGAACGAAAAACTGTTTTTT. This sequence encodes CATSARGRNEKLFF.

There are a few counts of this clonotype. The chain combines TRBV5-1 with TRBJ1-2; no firm D call. The CDR3 covers 13 residues. Trimming took 8 bases from V and 7 from J, leaving 18 bases between them. CDR1 SGHRS and CDR2 YFSETQ come from the germline V gene. The CDR3 DNA reads as TGCGCCAGTAGGAAAGAGGGCGAAGTTGGCTACACCTTC. It yields the protein CASRKEGEVGYTF.

The rearrangement joins TRBV9 to TRBJ2-5; the D gene is possibly TRBD1 (6 bases). Germline V lookup: CDR1 SGDLS, CDR2 YYNGEE. The CDR3 contains 15 residues. Trimming pared 4 bases from V and 5 bases from J, leaving 18 bases between. As DNA, the CDR3 is TGTGCCAGCAGCCTTTCAGGGGAACTTTGGGAGACCCAGTACTTC. Its protein product is CASSLSGELWETQYF. The full variable domain, with the rest looked up from reference TRBV9 and TRBJ2-5, is DSGVTQTPKHLITATGQRVTLRCSPRSGDLSVYWYQQSLDQGLQFLIQYYNGEERAKGNILERFSAQQFPDLHSELNLSSLELGDSALYFCASSLSGELWETQYFGPGTRLLVL.

The V and J genes are TRBV5-5 and TRBJ1-6, with D tentatively TRBD1 (5 bases). Germline V CDR1 and CDR2: SGHKS, YYEKEE (reference sequence). The CDR3 totals 14 residues. Trimming took 0 bases from V and 8 from J, leaving 9 bases between them. The CDR3, as DNA: TGTGCCAGCAGCTTGGCCAGGGCCGATTCACCCCTCCACTTT. It translates to CASSLARADSPLHF.

The chain uses TRBV11-1 and TRBJ2-5, with D possibly matching TRBD2 (6 bases). The J call is in doubt because the DNA end fits TRBJ2-1 better. The CDR3 runs to 15 residues. CDR1 is SGHAT and CDR2 is FQDESV in the germline V gene (reference sequence). The CDR3 protein is CASSFVGSNIHEQFF. The CDR3 nucleotides read TGTGCCAGCAGCTTTGTCGGGAGTAATATACATGAGCAGTTCTTC.

The rearrangement joins TRBV5-1 to TRBJ2-7, with 11 bases that match TRBD2. The CDR3 spans 15 residues. The V segment lost 4 bases and the J segment 2 bases; nucleotides outside the gene matches: 5. The V gene's germline CDR1 is SGHRS and CDR2 YFSETQ. The CDR3 is CASSTTSGKTYEQYF. As DNA, the CDR3 is TGCGCCAGCAGCACGACTAGCGGGAAAACCTACGAGCAGTACTTC.

CDR3 nucleotide sequence: TGCGCCAGCACTGAGATAATAGCGGGGAGAGACGGGGAGCTGTTTTTT. It codes for CASTEIIAGRDGELFF. V usage is TRBV5-1 and J usage is TRBJ2-2, with TRBD2 identical over 8 bases. The CDR3 runs 16 residues. With 6 bases clipped from V and 7 bases from J, the junction kept 14 bases outside the gene matches. The V gene's germline CDR1 is SGHRS and CDR2 YFSETQ.

This clonotype was found a few times. The conserved closing phenylalanine or tryptophan is absent in this CDR3, likely reflecting a read error. The chain employs TRBV4-1 and TRBJ2-3, with 7 bases fitting TRBD2. The CDR3 length is 16 residues. CDR1 and CDR2 (germline): MGHRA, YSYEKL. V shed 4 bases, J shed 0 bases, and the junction held 7 bases outside the gene matches. The chain's CDR3 is CASSPGDYLSTDTQYL. In DNA form, the CDR3 reads TGCGCCAGCAGCCCGGGGGACTACCTGAGCACAGATACGCAGTATCTT.

This clonotype appeared a few times. This chain joins TRBV29-1 and TRBJ2-5; D is undetermined. The CDR3 extends over 12 amino acids. V lost 4 bases, J lost 11 bases, and 17 bases lay in between. Germline-derived CDR1 and CDR2 are SQVTM and ANQGSEA. DNA for the CDR3: TGCAGCGTTGGCACAGACTCCTACGGGCAGTACTTC. It is translated as CSVGTDSYGQYF.